The following is a T cell receptor (beta chain) sequence with its context. No antigen is known for it. The data stem from a study of shared clonotypes between healthy human individuals. General study results and limits: As a rule, naive subsets had a larger estimated richness than memory subsets.

Repertoires were generated with immunoSEQ multiplex PCR, while TCRdb's copy carries only in-frame clones and drops some. The sample lists approximately 1,000,000 clones, about 80% occurring once. This CDR3 region has 15 residues. Trimming took 4 bases from V and 3 from J; bases not matched to a gene: 3. Germline V gene data show CDR1 as SGHTA and CDR2 as FQGNSA. This receptor was identified in a man aged 18 to 35 in good health. Some clones in this sample may be carry-over from other donors' samples. The chain recombines TRBV7-2 with TRBJ1-5, with 10 bases fitting TRBD1. Material for sequencing was memory CD4+ T cells from PBMCs. Subset here: CD45RA-negative fraction. The CDR3 sequence: CASSWDRGFNQPQHF. CDR3 coding DNA: TGTGCCAGCAGCTGGGACAGGGGCTTCAATCAGCCCCAGCATTTT.